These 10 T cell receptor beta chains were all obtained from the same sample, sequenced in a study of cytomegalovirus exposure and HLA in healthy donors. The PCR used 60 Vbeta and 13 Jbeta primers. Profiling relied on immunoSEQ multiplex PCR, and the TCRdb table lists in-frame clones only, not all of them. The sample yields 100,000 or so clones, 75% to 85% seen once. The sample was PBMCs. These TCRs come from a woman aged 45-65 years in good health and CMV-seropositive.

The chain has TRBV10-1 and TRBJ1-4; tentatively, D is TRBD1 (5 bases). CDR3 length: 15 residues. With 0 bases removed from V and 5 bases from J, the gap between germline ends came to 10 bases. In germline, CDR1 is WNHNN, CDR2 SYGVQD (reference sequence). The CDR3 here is CASSESSGGNEKLFF. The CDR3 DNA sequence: TGCGCCAGCAGTGAGTCGAGCGGGGGGAATGAAAAACTGTTTTTT.

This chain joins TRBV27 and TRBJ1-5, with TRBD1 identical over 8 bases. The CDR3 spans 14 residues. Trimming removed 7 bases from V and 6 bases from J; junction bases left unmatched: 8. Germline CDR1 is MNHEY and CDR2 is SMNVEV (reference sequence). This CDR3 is CASNTGGGSQPQHF. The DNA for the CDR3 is TGTGCCAGCAATACAGGGGGGGGCTCTCAGCCCCAGCATTTT.

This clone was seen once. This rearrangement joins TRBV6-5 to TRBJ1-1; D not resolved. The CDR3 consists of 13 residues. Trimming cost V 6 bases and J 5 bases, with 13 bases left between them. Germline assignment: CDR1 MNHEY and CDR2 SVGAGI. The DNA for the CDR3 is TGTGCCAGCAGATACCGGAGCGGTACTGAAGCTTTCTTT. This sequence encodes CASRYRSGTEAFF.

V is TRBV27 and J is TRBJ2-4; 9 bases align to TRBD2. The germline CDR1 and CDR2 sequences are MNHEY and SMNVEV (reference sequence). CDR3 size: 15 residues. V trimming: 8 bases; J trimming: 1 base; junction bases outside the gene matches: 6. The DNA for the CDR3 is TGTGCCAGCGGATTAGCGGGAGTTGCCAAAAACATTCAGTACTTC. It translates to CASGLAGVAKNIQYF.

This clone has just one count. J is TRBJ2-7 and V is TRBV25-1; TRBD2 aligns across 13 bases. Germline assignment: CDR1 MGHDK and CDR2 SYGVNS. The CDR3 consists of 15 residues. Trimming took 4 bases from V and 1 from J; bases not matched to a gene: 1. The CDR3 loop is CASSGLAGGSYEQYF. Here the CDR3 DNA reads TGTGCCAGCAGTGGACTAGCGGGGGGATCCTACGAGCAGTACTTC.

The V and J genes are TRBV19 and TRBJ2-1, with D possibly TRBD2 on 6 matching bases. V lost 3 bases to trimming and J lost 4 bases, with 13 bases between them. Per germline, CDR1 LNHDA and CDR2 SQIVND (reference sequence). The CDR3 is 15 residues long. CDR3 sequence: CASSMIAAVYNEQFF. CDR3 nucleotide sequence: TGTGCCAGTAGTATGATAGCGGCAGTATACAATGAGCAGTTCTTC. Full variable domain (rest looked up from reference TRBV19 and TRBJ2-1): DGGITQSPKYLFRKEGQNVTLSCEQNLNHDAMYWYRQDPGQGLRLIYYSQIVNDFQKGDIAEGYSVSREKKESFPLTVTSAQKNPTAFYLCASSMIAAVYNEQFFGPGTRLTVL.

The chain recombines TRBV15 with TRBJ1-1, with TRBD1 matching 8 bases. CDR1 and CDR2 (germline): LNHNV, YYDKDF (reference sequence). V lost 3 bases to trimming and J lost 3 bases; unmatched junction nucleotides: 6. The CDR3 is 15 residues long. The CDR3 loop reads CATSSRQGRDTEAFF. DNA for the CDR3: TGTGCCACCAGCAGTAGACAGGGGCGGGACACTGAAGCTTTCTTT. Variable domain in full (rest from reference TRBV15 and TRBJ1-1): DAMVIQNPRYQVTQFGKPVTLSCSQTLNHNVMYWYQQKSSQAPKLLFHYYDKDFNNEADTPDNFQSRRPNTSFCFLDIRSPGLGDTAMYLCATSSRQGRDTEAFFGQGTRLTVV.

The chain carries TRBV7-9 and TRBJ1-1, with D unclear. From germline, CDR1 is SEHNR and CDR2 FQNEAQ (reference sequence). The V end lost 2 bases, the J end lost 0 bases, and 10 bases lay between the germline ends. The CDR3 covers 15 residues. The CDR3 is CASSLRGYVNTEAFF. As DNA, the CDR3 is TGTGCCAGCAGCTTAAGAGGGTATGTGAACACTGAAGCTTTCTTT.

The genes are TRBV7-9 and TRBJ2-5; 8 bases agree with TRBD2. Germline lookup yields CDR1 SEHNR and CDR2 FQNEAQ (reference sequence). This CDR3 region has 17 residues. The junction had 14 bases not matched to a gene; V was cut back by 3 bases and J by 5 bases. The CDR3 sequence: CASSFELAVDRMETQYF. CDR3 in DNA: TGTGCCAGCAGCTTTGAACTAGCGGTAGATAGGATGGAGACCCAGTACTTC.

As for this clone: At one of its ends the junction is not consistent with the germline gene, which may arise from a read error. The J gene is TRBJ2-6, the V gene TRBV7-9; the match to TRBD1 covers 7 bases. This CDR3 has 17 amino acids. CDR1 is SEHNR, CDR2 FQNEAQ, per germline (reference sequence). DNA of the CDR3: TGTTCCAGCAGCTTCCGGGACAGATACTCTGGGGCCAACGTCCTGACTTTC. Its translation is CSSSFRDRYSGANVLTF.